Listed below are T cell receptor beta chains from one sample, sequenced in a study of control samples from healthy donors and cancer patients. This table comes from immunoSEQ multiplex PCR, and its TCRdb copy is limited to in-frame clones, with some not included. The sample has about 94,000 clones, about 85% seen once. The specimen was blood. These receptors were collected from a woman in her forties or fifties in good health. Each CDR3 is given with its conserved first and last residue. D genes are given only for firm matches. Where a row states a size, it is once, few, many or the class of an expanded clone; other rows omit it.

d_gene,abundance,j_gene,v_gene,CDR3aa,CDR3nt
TRBD1,NA,TRBJ1-2,TRBV3-1/TRBV3-2,CASSQLTGAEGYTF,TGTGCCAGCAGCCAACTCACAGGGGCAGAAGGCTACACCTTC
TRBD2,once,TRBJ2-1,TRBV2,CASNSGGPGEQFF,TGTGCCAGCAATTCGGGGGGGCCCGGTGAGCAGTTCTTC
NA,NA,TRBJ2-1,TRBV11-1,CASSSQTGGGTNEQFF,TGTGCCAGCAGCTCCCAAACAGGGGGGGGAACGAATGAGCAGTTCTTC
TRBD2,NA,TRBJ2-3,TRBV19,CASSIEVLAGGPGDTQYF,TGTGCCAGTAGTATAGAGGTACTAGCGGGGGGGCCAGGGGATACGCAGTATTTT
NA,NA,TRBJ1-3,TRBV3-1/TRBV3-2,CASSRENYGNTIYF,TGTGCCAGCAGCCGGGAAAATTATGGAAACACCATATATTTT
TRBD2,NA,TRBJ2-7,TRBV5-1,CASSLTRGSSYEQYF,TGCGCCAGCAGCCTAACCCGCGGGAGCTCCTACGAGCAGTACTTC
TRBD1,NA,TRBJ2-1,TRBV3-1/TRBV3-2,CASTSSDRGHNEQFF,TGTGCCAGCACCTCGTCCGACAGGGGTCACAATGAGCAGTTCTTC
TRBD1,NA,TRBJ1-1,TRBV2,CASSWNRGHRTEAFF,TGTGCCAGCAGCTGGAACAGGGGGCACCGCACTGAAGCTTTCTTT
TRBD2,NA,TRBJ2-1,TRBV6-6,CASSYTSGGANEQFF,TGTGCCAGCAGTTATACTAGCGGGGGGGCCAATGAGCAGTTCTTC
NA,NA,TRBJ2-1,TRBV9,CASSPRGRSNNEQFF,TGTGCCAGCAGCCCGCGGGGGCGGAGCAACAATGAGCAGTTCTTC
TRBD2,NA,TRBJ2-7,TRBV12-5,CASGGGGWLRYEQYF,TGTGCTAGTGGTGGGGGGGGTTGGCTCCGCTACGAGCAGTACTTC
TRBD1,NA,TRBJ1-3,TRBV27,CARKDRATSSGNTIYF,TGTGCCAGGAAGGACAGGGCGACGAGCTCTGGAAACACCATATATTTT